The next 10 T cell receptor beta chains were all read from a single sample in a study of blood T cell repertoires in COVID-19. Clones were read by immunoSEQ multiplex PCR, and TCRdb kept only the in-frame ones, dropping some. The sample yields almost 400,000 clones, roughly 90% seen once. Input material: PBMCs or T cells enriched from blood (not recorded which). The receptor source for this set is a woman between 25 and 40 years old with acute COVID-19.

The CDR3 loop is CASTLTGGGEQYF. CDR3 in DNA: TGTGCCAGCACCCTGACGGGGGGAGGCGAGCAGTACTTC. The chain is built from TRBV2 and TRBJ2-7; TRBD2 agrees at 7 bases. CDR1 and CDR2 from the germline V gene are SNHLY and FYNNEI. Losses at the gene ends were 7 bases for V and 6 bases for J; bases not matched to a gene: 9. The CDR3 extends over 13 amino acids.

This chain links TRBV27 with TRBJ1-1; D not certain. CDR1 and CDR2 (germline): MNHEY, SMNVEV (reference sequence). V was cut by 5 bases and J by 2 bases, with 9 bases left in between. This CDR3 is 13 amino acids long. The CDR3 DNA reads TGTGCCAGCAGTCACGAGCCTAACACTGAAGCTTTCTTT. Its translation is CASSHEPNTEAFF.

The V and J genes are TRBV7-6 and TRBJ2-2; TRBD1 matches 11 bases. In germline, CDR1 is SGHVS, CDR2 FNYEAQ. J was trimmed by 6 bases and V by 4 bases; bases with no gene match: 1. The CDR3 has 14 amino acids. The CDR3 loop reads CASSSGQGAGELFF. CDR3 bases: TGTGCCAGCAGCTCGGGACAGGGGGCCGGGGAGCTGTTTTTT.

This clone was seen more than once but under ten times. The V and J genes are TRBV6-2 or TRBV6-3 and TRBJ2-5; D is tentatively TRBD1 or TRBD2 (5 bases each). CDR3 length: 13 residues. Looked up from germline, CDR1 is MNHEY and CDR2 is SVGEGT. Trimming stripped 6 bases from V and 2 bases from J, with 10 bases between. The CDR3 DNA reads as TGTGCCAGCAGCGGGGCTGCTCAAGAGACCCAGTACTTC. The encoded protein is CASSGAAQETQYF.

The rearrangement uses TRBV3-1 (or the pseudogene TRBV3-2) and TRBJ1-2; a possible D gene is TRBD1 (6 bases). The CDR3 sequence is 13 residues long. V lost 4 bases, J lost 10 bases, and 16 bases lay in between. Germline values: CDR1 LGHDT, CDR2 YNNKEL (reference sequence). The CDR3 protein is CASSPTWAGAYTF. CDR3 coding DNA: TGTGCCAGCAGCCCCACATGGGCAGGGGCCTACACCTTC.

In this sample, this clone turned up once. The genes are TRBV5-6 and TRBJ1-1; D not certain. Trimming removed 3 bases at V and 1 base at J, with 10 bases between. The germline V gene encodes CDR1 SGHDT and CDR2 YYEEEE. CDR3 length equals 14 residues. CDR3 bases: TGTGCCAGCAGCTCACGACGGGAGAACACTGAAGCTTTCTTT. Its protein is CASSSRRENTEAFF.

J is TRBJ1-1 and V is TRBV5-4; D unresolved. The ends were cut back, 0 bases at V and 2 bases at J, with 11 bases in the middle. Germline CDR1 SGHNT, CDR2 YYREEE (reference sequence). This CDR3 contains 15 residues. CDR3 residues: CASSLAGSRNTEAFF. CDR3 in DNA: TGTGCCAGCAGCTTGGCCGGGTCCCGAAACACTGAAGCTTTCTTT. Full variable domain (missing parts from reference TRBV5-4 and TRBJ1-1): ETGVTQSPTHLIKTRGQQVTLRCSSQSGHNTVSWYQQALGQGPQFIFQYYREEENGRGNFPPRFSGLQFPNYSSELNVNALELDDSALYLCASSLAGSRNTEAFFGQGTRLTVV.

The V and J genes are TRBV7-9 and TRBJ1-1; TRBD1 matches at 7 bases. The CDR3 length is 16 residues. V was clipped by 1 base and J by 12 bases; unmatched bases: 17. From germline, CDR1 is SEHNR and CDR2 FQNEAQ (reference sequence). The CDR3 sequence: CASSLEARQGREGTFF. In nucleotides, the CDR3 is TGTGCCAGCAGCTTAGAAGCGAGACAGGGACGGGAGGGAACTTTCTTT.

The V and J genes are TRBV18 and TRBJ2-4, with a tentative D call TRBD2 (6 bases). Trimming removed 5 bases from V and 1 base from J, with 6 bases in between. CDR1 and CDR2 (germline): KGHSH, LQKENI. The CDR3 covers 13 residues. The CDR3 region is CASSGGAKNIQYF. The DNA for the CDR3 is TGTGCCAGCTCAGGGGGGGCCAAAAACATTCAGTACTTC.

The CDR3 DNA reads TGTGCCAGCAGCTTGCCAGGGGGCGTCAAACAGCCCCAGCATTTT. Protein product: CASSLPGGVKQPQHF. The chain uses TRBV7-2 and TRBJ1-5; TRBD1 aligns across 8 bases. The CDR3 is 15 residues long. With 3 bases clipped from V and 7 bases from J, the junction kept 8 bases outside the gene matches. Looked up from germline, CDR1 is SGHTA and CDR2 is FQGNSA.